This T cell receptor beta chain derives from a study of blood T cells in healthy people across ages. There were at least 6 micrograms of total RNA extracted from every sample. Germline loops: CDR1 SGHTA, CDR2 FQGTGA. The CDR3 runs 15 residues. V was clipped by 5 bases and J by 6 bases, with 17 bases between them. Together with a sample-barcoded 5' primer, a J-beta primer mix was included in a second PCR lasting about 6 to 11 cycles. MiXCR, run by TCRdb on the 5' RACE reads, gives a single entry per CDR3 protein. The sample consists of about 1.7 million distinct CDR3 sequences, 28% of them appearing once. Study findings and constraints: Leaving the PBMCs unsorted stopped any conclusive comparison of naive versus antigen-experienced cells. Diversity estimates drawn from one million T cells were deemed underestimates. Aged donors had fewer naive CD4+ cells and lower diversity than long-lived donors.

Concerning this clonotype itself: The antigen remains undetermined.

The J gene is TRBJ1-5, the V gene TRBV7-3, with D perhaps matching TRBD1 (6 bases). Specimen: blood. This receptor was taken from a woman in her thirties in good health. CDR3 sequence (DNA): TGTGCCAGCAGCCCCGGCGGGGGCGAGGGTCAGCCCCAGCATTTT. It yields the protein CASSPGGGEGQPQHF.